This T cell receptor beta chain was profiled in a study of blood T cell repertoires in COVID-19. Clones were read by immunoSEQ multiplex PCR, and TCRdb kept only the in-frame ones, dropping some. The sample records some 290,000 clones, 83% being singletons. This CDR3 is built from 16 residues. From germline, CDR1 is LNHDA and CDR2 SQIVND (reference sequence). The V and J ends lost 7 bases and 0 bases respectively, with 13 bases between them. The sequenced sample was peripheral blood. V and J are TRBV19 and TRBJ2-6, with D perhaps TRBD1 (6 bases). The sequence was obtained from a man between 60 and 75 years old who had recovered from COVID-19. The CDR3 loop is CASTADSLSGANVLTF. CDR3 sequence (DNA): TGTGCCAGTACCGCGGACAGTCTCTCTGGGGCCAACGTCCTGACTTTC.